The next 18 T cell receptor beta chains were all read from a single sample in a study of blood T cell repertoires in COVID-19. Some clones are missing from TCRdb's copy, which holds only in-frame ones; the method was immunoSEQ multiplex PCR. The table shows 30,000 or so clones, with around 80% occurring only once. The sample taken for sequencing was peripheral blood. The receptors shown here come from a man at least 80 years old with active or convalescent COVID-19.

The chain has TRBV18 and TRBJ2-7; 9 bases map to TRBD1. The CDR3 totals 16 residues. The V gene end was trimmed by 2 bases and the J gene end by 7 bases; junction bases not matched to a gene: 12. The germline gives CDR1 KGHSH, CDR2 LQKENI. The CDR3 region is CASSPKVGQGTGEQYF. In DNA form, the CDR3 reads TGTGCCAGCTCACCAAAAGTAGGACAGGGGACGGGTGAGCAGTACTTC. Filled out from reference TRBV18 and TRBJ2-7, the complete variable domain reads NAGVMQNPRHLVRRRGQEARLRCSPMKGHSHVYWYRQLPEEGLKFMVYLQKENIIDESGMPKERFSAEFPKEGPSILRIQQVVRGDSAAYFCASSPKVGQGTGEQYFGPGTRLTVT.

V usage is TRBV10-2 and J usage is TRBJ2-1; 8 nucleotides line up with TRBD2. The CDR3 spans 15 residues. Germline loops: CDR1 WSHSY, CDR2 SAAADI. V lost 6 bases to trimming and J lost 0 bases; unmatched junction nucleotides: 4. In DNA form, the CDR3 reads TGCGCCAGCAGCGGGAGGGCCCGCTCCTACAATGAGCAGTTCTTC. This encodes CASSGRARSYNEQFF.

The count of this clone is one. This chain uses TRBV7-2 with TRBJ2-7; D is perhaps TRBD2 (6 bases). The CDR3 extends over 14 amino acids. With 4 bases removed from V and 4 bases from J, the gap between germline ends came to 14 bases. CDR1 is SGHTA and CDR2 is FQGNSA in the germline V gene. CDR3 amino acids: CASSWPRRDYEQYF. CDR3 bases: TGTGCCAGCAGCTGGCCCCGGCGGGATTACGAGCAGTACTTC.

The V gene is TRBV30, the J gene TRBJ2-1; tentatively, D is TRBD1 (6 bases). The ends were cut back, 2 bases at V and 7 bases at J, with 9 bases in the middle. The CDR3 sequence is 12 residues long. Germline V gene data show CDR1 as GTSNPN and CDR2 as SVGIG (reference sequence). CDR3 sequence (DNA): TGTGCCTGGAGTAAAGGGGGTAATGAGCAGTTCTTC. Translation: CAWSKGGNEQFF.

The chain employs TRBV6-1 and TRBJ2-5, with 7 bases aligning to TRBD1. The CDR3 length is 16 residues. Trimming removed 4 bases from V and 5 bases from J; junction bases left unmatched: 13. Germline CDR1 and CDR2: MNHNS and SASEGT. The CDR3 reads CASSGRPGQSRETQYF. CDR3 coding DNA: TGTGCCAGCAGTGGAAGGCCGGGACAGTCACGGGAGACCCAGTACTTC.

The V and J genes are TRBV9 and TRBJ2-1; 7 nucleotides align to TRBD2. The J segment lost 2 bases and the V segment lost 0 bases, leaving 5 bases of the junction unmatched. There are 16 residues in the CDR3. From germline, CDR1 is SGDLS and CDR2 YYNGEE. This CDR3 is CASSVDASGAYNEQFF. In DNA form, the CDR3 reads TGTGCCAGCAGCGTAGATGCTAGCGGAGCCTACAATGAGCAGTTCTTC.

The genes are TRBV28 and TRBJ1-1; no reliable D call. This CDR3 is built from 13 residues. The V and J ends lost 0 bases and 11 bases respectively, with 13 bases between them. Looked up from germline, CDR1 is MDHEN and CDR2 is SYDVKM. The DNA for the CDR3 is TGTGCCAGCAGTTTATGGGGCCACCATGAGGCTTTCTTT. It codes for CASSLWGHHEAFF.

The chain couples TRBV6-5 to TRBJ2-3, with 7 bases fitting TRBD2. The CDR3 is 15 amino acids. CDR1 and CDR2 (germline): MNHEY, SVGAGI. Trimming at V came to 6 bases and at J to 2 bases, leaving 8 bases not matched to a gene. The CDR3 DNA reads as TGTGCCAGCAGCTTAGCGGGCTCCTACACAGATACGCAGTATTTT. Its protein product is CASSLAGSYTDTQYF.

The rearrangement uses TRBV6-2 or TRBV6-3 and TRBJ1-1; D perhaps matches TRBD1 (6 bases). Germline-derived CDR1 and CDR2 are MNHEY and SVGEGT. Between the trimmed V and J ends, which lost 2 bases and 1 base, there was a span of 11 bases. There are 15 residues in the CDR3. The CDR3 here is CASSYKGHPNTEAFF. The DNA for the CDR3 is TGTGCCAGCAGTTACAAGGGACACCCGAACACTGAAGCTTTCTTT.

This clone showed up just once. The genes are TRBV6-2 or TRBV6-3 and TRBJ2-1; D is uncertain. The CDR3 runs 13 residues. CDR1 is MNHEY and CDR2 is SVGEGT in the germline V gene. Trimming stripped 6 bases from V and 8 bases from J, with 14 bases between. This CDR3 reads CASSSVLSYEQFF. Here the CDR3 DNA reads TGTGCCAGCAGCTCCGTGTTGAGCTATGAGCAGTTCTTC.

The rearrangement links TRBV25-1 to TRBJ1-5; the D gene is possibly TRBD1 (5 bases). Trimming left V 2 bases short and J 8 bases short, with 13 bases between. This CDR3 region has 14 residues. Per germline, CDR1 MGHDK and CDR2 SYGVNS. CDR3 nucleotides: TGTGCCAGCAGTGAAGTGGCAACAGGCAAGCCCCAGCATTTT. This codes for CASSEVATGKPQHF.

CDR3 in amino acids: CASSKAQGSNSPLHF. The CDR3 coding sequence is TGTGCCAGCAGCAAGGCCCAGGGGAGTAATTCACCCCTCCACTTT. This chain uses TRBV21-1 with TRBJ1-6; TRBD1, the table's D call, was not compared with the DNA. TRBV21-1 is a recognized pseudogene. The CDR3 loop spans 15 amino acids.

The V and J genes are TRBV5-6 and TRBJ1-1; possibly TRBD1 for D (6 bases). The V gene's germline CDR1 is SGHDT and CDR2 YYEEEE. V shed 5 bases and J shed 6 bases, with 29 bases lying between them. CDR3 length: 18 residues. The CDR3 sequence is CASRANSGTNLRGAEAFF. The CDR3 coding sequence is TGTGCCAGCAGAGCTAACAGCGGGACGAACCTTAGGGGGGCTGAAGCTTTCTTT.

This clone was counted a single time. The chain combines TRBV7-8 with TRBJ2-7; D remains unclear. The CDR3 totals 16 residues. Trimming took 1 base from V and 0 from J, leaving 13 bases between them. CDR1 SGHVS and CDR2 FQNEAQ come from the germline V gene. CDR3 in DNA: TGTGCCAGCAGCTTAGGCGTAACGCAAACCTCCTACGAGCAGTACTTC. As protein: CASSLGVTQTSYEQYF.

This clone was seen just once. V and J are TRBV5-8 and TRBJ1-2; TRBD1 agrees at 9 bases. Germline V lookup: CDR1 SGHTS, CDR2 YDEGEE. This CDR3 contains 14 residues. Trimming took 4 bases from V and 7 from J; bases not matched to a gene: 8. CDR3 DNA: TGTGCCAGCAGCCCGCAACAGGGGGCGGTTGGCTACACCTTC. Protein: CASSPQQGAVGYTF.

In its sample, this clone was seen a few times. The chain is built from TRBV27 and TRBJ2-7; 10 bases are shared with TRBD1. V dropped 7 bases and J dropped 2; count of bases not matched to a gene: 8. The germline CDR1 and CDR2 sequences are MNHEY and SMNVEV (reference sequence). The CDR3 loop spans 15 amino acids. CDR3 in DNA: TGTGCCAGCAAGAAGTACGGGACAGGGGCCTACGAGCAGTACTTC. It is translated as CASKKYGTGAYEQYF.

This clone has a single count. The CDR3 DNA follows: TGTGCCAGCGGGGAAGGGGCCAATTCTGAGCAGTTCTTC. Protein product: CASGEGANSEQFF. The rearrangement joins TRBV7-3 to TRBJ2-1, with a possible D match to TRBD1 (5 bases). This CDR3 region has 13 residues. CDR1 SGHTA and CDR2 FQGTGA come from the germline V gene. V lost 8 bases to trimming and J lost 9 bases, with 17 bases between them. Full variable domain (missing parts from reference TRBV7-3 and TRBJ2-1): GAGVSQTPSNKVTEKGKYVELRCDPISGHTALYWYRQSLGQGPEFLIYFQGTGAADDSGLPNDRFFAVRPEGSVSTLKIQRTERGDSAVYLCASGEGANSEQFFGPGTRLTVL.

This clone occurred once. The J gene is TRBJ1-3, the V gene TRBV3-1 (or the pseudogene TRBV3-2); unclear D gene. Germline V gene lookup returns CDR1 LGHDT and CDR2 YNNKEL (reference sequence). The CDR3 extends over 15 amino acids. V was trimmed by 1 base and J by 0 bases, leaving 7 bases between them. CDR3 in DNA: TGTGCCAGCAGCCAAGCAAGCGCCTCTGGAAACACCATATATTTT. Its protein product is CASSQASASGNTIYF.